This T cell receptor beta chain is drawn from a study of a mutant IDH1 vaccine in newly diagnosed glioma. Data came from immunoSEQ multiplex PCR; TCRdb stores just in-frame clones and leaves some out. The sample lists 40,000 or so clones; under 80% were seen once. The length of the CDR3 is 15 residues. The germline gives CDR1 ENHRY, CDR2 SYGVKD. Trimming cost V 10 bases and J 6 bases; bases outside gene matches: 14. Details on this clone: Its antigen is unknown.

The time point: week 23, last vaccination. Vaccination used 300 ug of mutant IDH1 20-mer peptide per dose, with topical imiquimod. The astrocytomas were IDH1-mutant, ATRX-negative, and WHO grade 3 or 4. The TCR comes from a middle-aged man with glioma. The chain employs TRBV10-3 and TRBJ2-2; TRBD2 agrees at 7 bases. Sample: PBMCs, taken from a glioma patient whose treatment included an IDH1 peptide vaccine. CDR3 DNA: TGTGCCACTCAGGACCGTGGGGAGGGTGCCGGGGAGCTGTTTTTT. Amino acids: CATQDRGEGAGELFF.